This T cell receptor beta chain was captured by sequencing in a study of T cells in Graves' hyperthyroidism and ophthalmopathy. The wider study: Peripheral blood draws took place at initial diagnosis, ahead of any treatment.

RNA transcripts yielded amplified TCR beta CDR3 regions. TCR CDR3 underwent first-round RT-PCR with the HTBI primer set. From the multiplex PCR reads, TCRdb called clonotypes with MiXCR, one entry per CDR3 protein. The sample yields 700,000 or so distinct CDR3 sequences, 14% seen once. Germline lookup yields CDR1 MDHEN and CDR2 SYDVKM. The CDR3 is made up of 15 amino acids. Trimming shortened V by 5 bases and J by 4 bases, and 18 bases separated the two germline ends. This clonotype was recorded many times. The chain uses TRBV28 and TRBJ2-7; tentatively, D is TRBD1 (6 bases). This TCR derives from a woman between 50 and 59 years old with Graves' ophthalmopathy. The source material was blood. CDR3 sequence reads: CASSAPWTAVYEQYF. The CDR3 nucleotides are TGTGCCAGCAGTGCTCCATGGACAGCCGTATACGAGCAGTACTTC.